The next 5 T cell receptor beta chains were all read from a single sample in a study of post-analysis software for immune sequencing data. Which antigens these TCRs recognize remains unknown. Study findings and constraints: Patients carried five TRBV segments more frequently than controls did, and TRBV5-6, TRBV5-1 and TRBV20-1 were among them.

Unique molecular identifiers tagged the TCR beta cDNA libraries. TCRdb re-derived calls from the PCR reads in MiXCR, one entry per CDR3 protein. The data hold approximately 360,000 distinct CDR3 sequences, with around 33% observed a single time. Sequencing input: blood. The receptors here all came from a girl aged 10 to 17 with multiple sclerosis.

The chain has TRBV11-2 and TRBJ2-3; D remains ambiguous. CDR1 and CDR2 (germline): SGHAT, FQNNGV. Trimming removed 7 bases at V and 5 bases at J, with 10 bases between. The CDR3 runs to 12 residues. The CDR3 nucleotides are TGTGCCAGCACCATGCGGAGAGATACGCAGTATTTT. The encoded protein is CASTMRRDTQYF.

The chain uses TRBV5-1 and TRBJ2-3; TRBD1 is a possible D gene (6 bases). CDR3 length: 16 amino acids. The V end lost 2 bases, the J end lost 4 bases, and 17 bases lay between the germline ends. CDR1 and CDR2 from the germline V gene are SGHRS and YFSETQ. The CDR3 bases are TGCGCCAGCAGCTTTCTGGACAGTCGAACGTCAGATACGCAGTATTTT. Residues: CASSFLDSRTSDTQYF.

The table lists this clonotype with a count of one. The genes are TRBV14 and TRBJ2-7, with 9 bases aligning to TRBD1. CDR1 and CDR2 (germline): SGHDN, FVKESK. V dropped 4 bases and J dropped 0; count of bases not matched to a gene: 7. CDR3 size: 16 residues. The CDR3 reads CASSRAGTGNSYEQYF. The CDR3 bases are TGTGCCAGCAGCCGGGCCGGGACAGGGAACTCCTACGAGCAGTACTTC.

This clonotype has a handful of counts. The chain is built from TRBV20-1 and TRBJ2-3, with TRBD2 matching 7 bases. The CDR3 spans 15 residues. CDR1 DFQATT and CDR2 SNEGSKA come from the germline V gene (reference sequence). The trim removed 1 base at V and 2 bases at J, leaving 6 bases unmatched. In nucleotides, the CDR3 is TGCAGTGCTAGAGCTTCTCGGGAGGCCACAGATACGCAGTATTTT. Translating gives CSARASREATDTQYF.

The chain uses TRBV5-1 and TRBJ2-7; D remains unclear. Trimming cost V 3 bases and J 3 bases, with 10 bases left between them. This CDR3 has 13 residues. The germline CDR1 and CDR2 sequences are SGHRS and YFSETQ. CDR3 in DNA: TGCGCCAGCAGCTCGGAGAGATACTACGAGCAGTACTTC. Amino acid sequence: CASSSERYYEQYF. The complete variable domain, with remaining parts taken from reference TRBV5-1 and TRBJ2-7, reads KAGVTQTPRYLIKTRGQQVTLSCSPISGHRSVSWYQQTPGQGLQFLFEYFSETQRNKGNFPGRFSGRQFSNSRSEMNVSTLELGDSALYLCASSSERYYEQYFGPGTRLTVT.